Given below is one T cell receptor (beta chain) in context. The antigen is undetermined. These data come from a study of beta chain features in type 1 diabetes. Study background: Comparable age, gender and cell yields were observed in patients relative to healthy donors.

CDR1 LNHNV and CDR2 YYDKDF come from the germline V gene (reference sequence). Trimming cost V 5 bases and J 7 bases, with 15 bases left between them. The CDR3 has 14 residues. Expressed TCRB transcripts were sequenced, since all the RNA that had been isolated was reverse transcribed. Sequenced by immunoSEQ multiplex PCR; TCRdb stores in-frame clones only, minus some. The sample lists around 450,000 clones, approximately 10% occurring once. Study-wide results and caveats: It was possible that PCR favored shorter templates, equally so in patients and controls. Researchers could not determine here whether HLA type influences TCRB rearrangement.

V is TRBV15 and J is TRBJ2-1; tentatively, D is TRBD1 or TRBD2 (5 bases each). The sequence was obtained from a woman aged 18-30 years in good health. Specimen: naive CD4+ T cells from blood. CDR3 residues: CATSSGFRGNEQFF. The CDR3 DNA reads TGTGCCACCAGCTCGGGGTTTAGGGGAAATGAGCAGTTCTTC.